A single sample gave rise to the 20 T cell receptor beta chains below, sequenced in a study of blood T cell repertoires in COVID-19 (dated by TCRdb to about 2020). Libraries were constructed by the immunoSEQ multiplex PCR assay. TCRdb holds this immuneACCESS table with in-frame rearrangements only. Some clones are missing; in checked studies, unresolved V genes explain under half, and the rest has no known cause. For this sample the table gives about 140,000 clones, of which roughly 80% were detected only once. Clones ranked in the top ten supply 1.6% of the sample. What was sequenced was PBMCs or T cells enriched from blood (not recorded which). The receptors were gathered from a woman between 18 and 29 years old who had been exposed to COVID-19.

The rearrangement links TRBV5-1 to TRBJ2-7; 11 nucleotides agree with TRBD2. Losses at the gene ends were 4 bases for V and 2 bases for J; bases not matched to a gene: 8. The V gene's germline CDR1 is SGHRS and CDR2 YFSETQ. CDR3 length: 16 residues. CDR3 protein: CASSLGTSGTTYEQYF. As DNA, the CDR3 is TGCGCCAGCAGCCTGGGGACTAGCGGAACAACCTACGAGCAGTACTTC.

The chain combines TRBV4-1 with TRBJ2-7; 8 nucleotides match TRBD1. Germline V gene sequence: CDR1 MGHRA, CDR2 YSYEKL. After removal of 1 base from V and 4 bases from J, the junction contained 6 bases not matched to a gene. The CDR3 length is 15 residues. This CDR3 is CASSQGRTGSYEQYF. The CDR3 nucleotides read TGCGCCAGCAGCCAAGGAAGGACAGGGTCTTACGAGCAGTACTTC.

A few counts support this clone. This chain links TRBV5-1 with TRBJ2-1, with 7 bases matching TRBD2. Germline values: CDR1 SGHRS, CDR2 YFSETQ. V lost 0 bases to trimming and J lost 6 bases; unmatched junction nucleotides: 6. The CDR3 is 15 residues long. The CDR3 sequence is CASSLGAGVSNEQFF. DNA of the CDR3: TGCGCCAGCAGCTTGGGGGCGGGAGTTTCCAATGAGCAGTTCTTC.

The genes are TRBV29-1 and TRBJ1-3; D is unresolved. Germline lookup yields CDR1 SQVTM and CDR2 ANQGSEA. The CDR3 length is 14 residues. Trimming removed 2 bases at V and 0 bases at J, with 8 bases between. The CDR3 DNA sequence: TGCAGCGTTGAATTTCTAAACTCTGGAAACACCATATATTTT. Residues: CSVEFLNSGNTIYF.

The J gene is TRBJ2-3, the V gene TRBV18; perhaps TRBD2 as D (5 bases). The germline V gene has CDR1 KGHSH and CDR2 LQKENI. Trimming took off 6 bases at V and 0 bases at J, with 13 bases between the two ends. This CDR3 comprises 15 residues. The CDR3 here is CASSLSGSSTDTQYF. The CDR3 DNA sequence: TGTGCCAGCTCCCTCAGCGGCTCTAGCACAGATACGCAGTATTTT.

The J gene is TRBJ1-6, the V gene TRBV4-2; D is perhaps TRBD1 (6 bases). The CDR3 has 19 amino acids. Germline V gene sequence: CDR1 LGHNA, CDR2 YNFKEQ. The ends were cut back, 0 bases at V and 5 bases at J, with 20 bases in the middle. CDR3 coding DNA: TGTGCCAGCAGCCAAGAAGGGTTAACGGGACACGTTAATAATTCACCCCTCCACTTT. As protein: CASSQEGLTGHVNNSPLHF.

The chain couples TRBV7-8 to TRBJ1-4; 8 nucleotides agree with TRBD1. This CDR3 has 14 residues. Germline CDR1 is SGHVS and CDR2 is FQNEAQ. Trimming took 5 bases from V and 13 from J; bases not matched to a gene: 12. The CDR3 reads CASSARTGSGRLFF. Here the CDR3 DNA reads TGTGCCAGCAGCGCTAGGACAGGGTCGGGTAGACTGTTTTTT.

This chain uses TRBV9 with TRBJ2-2; D might be TRBD1 (6 bases). The CDR3 contains 16 residues. In germline, CDR1 is SGDLS, CDR2 YYNGEE. Between the trimmed V and J ends, which lost 6 bases and 0 bases, there was a span of 15 bases. The DNA for the CDR3 is TGTGCCAGCACCCCCCCCGGGACAACGAACACCGGGGAGCTGTTTTTT. Translating it yields CASTPPGTTNTGELFF.

The chain couples TRBV10-3 to TRBJ1-5; the match to TRBD1 covers 8 bases. This CDR3 contains 15 residues. The germline CDR1 and CDR2 sequences are ENHRY and SYGVKD. V shed 8 bases and J 9 bases; nucleotides not matched to a gene: 15. The CDR3 here is CAIAVAGGQERPQHF. DNA for the CDR3: TGTGCCATCGCTGTCGCAGGGGGCCAAGAAAGGCCCCAGCATTTT.

The count of this clone is one. The chain uses TRBV24-1 and TRBJ2-1, with D perhaps TRBD1 (6 bases). Germline V gene data show CDR1 as KGHDR and CDR2 as SFDVKD. The CDR3 has 13 residues. V was pared by 6 bases and J by 2 bases, with 7 bases between. The CDR3 DNA reads TGTGCCACCAGTTCAGGGGCCTACAATGAGCAGTTCTTC. Its translation is CATSSGAYNEQFF.

The chain combines TRBV28 with TRBJ2-7; 7 positions agree with TRBD2. V trimming: 4 bases; J trimming: 6 bases; junction bases outside the gene matches: 12. Germline-derived CDR1 and CDR2 are MDHEN and SYDVKM. The CDR3 totals 15 residues. The CDR3 here is CASSSLPAWGGEQYF. CDR3 DNA: TGTGCCAGCAGTTCCTTACCCGCCTGGGGGGGCGAGCAGTACTTC.

This clone was counted between two and nine times. The CDR3 DNA is TGTGCCTACCAAGGCGTGCCTAGCGGGAGTTTCGAGCAGTACTTC. Protein sequence: CAYQGVPSGSFEQYF. The rearrangement uses TRBV30 and TRBJ2-7; 10 bases map to TRBD2. The CDR3 has 15 residues. The V segment lost 7 bases and the J segment 6 bases; nucleotides outside the gene matches: 15. In germline, CDR1 is GTSNPN, CDR2 SVGIG (reference sequence).

Written as DNA, the CDR3 is TGTGCCAGCAGTTGGGCGGGTCCAACCTACGAGCAGTACTTC. Its translation is CASSWAGPTYEQYF. This sequence joins TRBV6-4 and TRBJ2-7; D perhaps matches TRBD2 (5 bases). V was shortened by 5 bases and J by 2 bases, with 13 bases between the two germline ends. Germline CDR1 and CDR2: MRHNA and SNTAGT. The CDR3 totals 14 residues.

Here the CDR3 reads CASSQDLGLQYF. For the CDR3, the DNA is TGCGCCAGCAGCCAAGACCTGGGGCTCCAGTACTTC. The rearrangement uses TRBV4-1 and TRBJ2-5; D is perhaps TRBD1 (5 bases). Germline V CDR1 and CDR2: MGHRA, YSYEKL. The V and J ends lost 0 bases and 10 bases respectively, with 9 bases between them. The CDR3 is 12 amino acids.

The J gene is TRBJ2-1, the V gene TRBV6-4; D is ambiguous. Deletions cut 4 bases from V and 2 bases from J, with 15 bases between. The V gene's germline CDR1 is MRHNA and CDR2 SNTAGT. There are 16 residues in the CDR3. This chain's CDR3 is CASSGGLGGPYNEQFF. CDR3 coding DNA: TGTGCCAGCAGTGGCGGCCTCGGTGGCCCCTACAATGAGCAGTTCTTC.

CDR3 bases: TGTGCCAGCGGGGGACAGGGATCGTCTTCACCCCTCCACTTT. Translated, it gives CASGGQGSSSPLHF. The chain carries TRBV11-2 and TRBJ1-6; 9 nucleotides agree with TRBD1. The germline V gene encodes CDR1 SGHAT and CDR2 FQNNGV. The CDR3 loop spans 14 amino acids. Trimming at V came to 8 bases and at J to 9 bases, leaving 8 bases not matched to a gene.

The V gene is TRBV7-9, the J gene TRBJ1-3, with D perhaps matching TRBD1 (5 bases). Germline lookup yields CDR1 SEHNR and CDR2 FQNEAQ (reference sequence). Trimming removed 3 bases from V and 4 bases from J, with 13 bases in between. This CDR3 region has 15 residues. DNA for the CDR3: TGTGCCAGCAGCTTTGCGGGGGTGGAGGGAAACACCATATATTTT. Protein product: CASSFAGVEGNTIYF. The variable domain in full, with the rest retrieved from reference TRBV7-9 and TRBJ1-3, is DTGVSQNPRHKITKRGQNVTFRCDPISEHNRLYWYRQTLGQGPEFLTYFQNEAQLEKSRLLSDRFSAERPKGSFSTLEIQRTEQGDSAMYLCASSFAGVEGNTIYFGEGSWLTVV.

V is TRBV6-5 and J is TRBJ1-2, with D perhaps matching TRBD1 (6 bases). The ends were cut back, 2 bases at V and 3 bases at J, with 16 bases in the middle. Germline V CDR1 and CDR2: MNHEY, SVGAGI. The CDR3 contains 16 residues. The CDR3 DNA reads as TGTGCCAGCAGTTACACGGTGGGTGGGACATACTATGGCTACACCTTC. Residues: CASSYTVGGTYYGYTF.

This chain links TRBV3-1 (or the pseudogene TRBV3-2) with TRBJ1-2; tentative D call: TRBD1 (6 bases). Germline CDR1 is LGHDT and CDR2 is YNNKEL (reference sequence). This CDR3 is 16 amino acids long. The V end was cut by 1 base, the J end by 5 bases, with 17 bases between. CDR3 in DNA: TGTGCCAGCAGCCAAGTTTCCGCAACAGGGCTTTATGGCTACACCTTC. It is translated as CASSQVSATGLYGYTF.

This clone is a singleton in its sample. This chain uses TRBV13 with TRBJ1-4; possible D gene TRBD1, 5 bases. With 4 bases removed from V and 5 bases from J, the gap between germline ends came to 14 bases. CDR3 length: 15 amino acids. The germline CDR1 and CDR2 sequences are PRHDT and FYEKMQ (reference sequence). The CDR3 reads CASSSSYRTNEKLFF. The CDR3 nucleotides read TGTGCCAGCAGCTCGTCTTACAGGACGAATGAAAAACTGTTTTTT.